This T cell receptor (beta chain) emerged from a study of type 1 regulatory T cells. Study-level background: This in vitro CD4 product, T-allo10, is enriched for Tr1 cells and alloantigen-specific.

After removal of 4 bases from V and 5 bases from J, the junction contained 5 bases not matched to a gene. In germline, CDR1 is SGHRS, CDR2 YFSETQ. CDR3 length: 14 amino acids. TCRdb analysed the reads with MiXCR anew, one entry per CDR3 protein. The sample has some 18,000 distinct CDR3 sequences, roughly 10% seen once; the top ten hold 2.8%. This clonotype was observed at least ten times. The V call is TRBV5-1, the J call TRBJ2-2, with TRBD1 identical over 7 bases. This TCR was sampled from a human donor in good health. Material for sequencing was CD4+ T cells, either the whole sample or a sorted fraction (not recorded which). The CDR3 DNA follows: TGCGCCAGCAGCATACTACAGGGGACCGGGGAGCTGTTTTTT. It codes for CASSILQGTGELFF.